The 24 T cell receptor beta chains in this list originate from one sample, sequenced in a study of cytomegalovirus exposure and HLA in healthy donors. The PCR used 60 Vbeta and 13 Jbeta primers. The table came from immunoSEQ multiplex PCR; TCRdb's copy has only in-frame clones and leaves some out. The data show approximately 150,000 clones, approximately 70% seen once. The sample was PBMCs. All receptors come from a man aged 18 to 29 in good health and CMV-seropositive.

The rearrangement links TRBV7-9 to TRBJ1-3; D unresolved. CDR1 SEHNR and CDR2 FQNEAQ come from the germline V gene (reference sequence). V was clipped by 5 bases and J by 6 bases, with 14 bases between them. The length of the CDR3 is 14 residues. CDR3 protein: CASSRAGGENTIYF. The CDR3 DNA sequence: TGTGCCAGCAGCCGCGCGGGAGGCGAAAACACCATATATTTT.

The V and J genes are TRBV5-1 and TRBJ2-1; 14 nucleotides line up with TRBD2. V was pared by 4 bases and J by 7 bases, with 7 bases of the junction left unmatched. This CDR3 spans 16 amino acids. Germline V gene lookup returns CDR1 SGHRS and CDR2 YFSETQ. CDR3 DNA: TGCGCCAGCAGCCACATGGGACTAGCGGGAGAAAATGAGCAGTTCTTC. This encodes CASSHMGLAGENEQFF.

The chain joins TRBV5-8 to TRBJ1-2; 11 nucleotides line up with TRBD1. Trimming took 6 bases from V and 5 from J; bases not matched to a gene: 6. The V gene's germline CDR1 is SGHTS and CDR2 YDEGEE. The CDR3 consists of 14 residues. Here the CDR3 reads CASIWTGGKYGYTF. The CDR3 bases are TGTGCCAGCATCTGGACAGGGGGCAAGTATGGCTACACCTTC.

The V call is TRBV7-8, the J call TRBJ1-2; D ambiguous. Trimming left V 5 bases short and J 2 bases short, with 9 bases between. The CDR3 extends over 13 amino acids. The germline V gene has CDR1 SGHVS and CDR2 FQNEAQ. CDR3 coding DNA: TGTGCCAGCAGCCGGGGTAGCAACTATGGCTACACCTTC. Translation: CASSRGSNYGYTF.

The chain recombines TRBV11-2 with TRBJ1-6; 7 bases map to TRBD1. Germline V gene sequence: CDR1 SGHAT, CDR2 FQNNGV. After removal of 1 base from V and 9 bases from J, the junction contained 6 bases not matched to a gene. The CDR3 has 15 residues. CDR3 sequence reads: CASSLGRQGTSPLHF. CDR3 sequence (DNA): TGTGCCAGCAGCTTAGGGAGACAGGGTACTTCACCCCTCCACTTT. The variable domain in full, with the rest retrieved from reference TRBV11-2 and TRBJ1-6, is EAGVAQSPRYKIIEKRQSVAFWCNPISGHATLYWYQQILGQGPKLLIQFQNNGVVDDSQLPKDRFSAERLKGVDSTLKIQPAKLEDSAVYLCASSLGRQGTSPLHFGNGTRLTVT.

This clone was observed a single time. This chain connects TRBV6-1 to TRBJ2-2; 9 bases align to TRBD1. The trim removed 7 bases at V and 8 bases at J, leaving 8 bases unmatched. CDR3 length: 14 residues. CDR1 and CDR2 (germline): MNHNS, SASEGT. The CDR3 loop reads CASTPDRGFGELFF. In DNA, the CDR3 is TGTGCCAGCACCCCTGACAGGGGGTTTGGGGAGCTGTTTTTT.

CDR3 in amino acids: CASSLGGLAGGETQYF. The CDR3 DNA reads as TGCGCCAGCAGCTTGGGGGGACTAGCGGGAGGAGAGACCCAGTACTTC. V and J are TRBV5-1 and TRBJ2-5; 15 bases align to TRBD2. The ends lost 0 bases at V and 4 bases at J; junction bases unmatched: 1. CDR1 is SGHRS, CDR2 YFSETQ, per germline. The CDR3 contains 16 residues. The complete variable domain, with remaining parts taken from reference TRBV5-1 and TRBJ2-5, reads KAGVTQTPRYLIKTRGQQVTLSCSPISGHRSVSWYQQTPGQGLQFLFEYFSETQRNKGNFPGRFSGRQFSNSRSEMNVSTLELGDSALYLCASSLGGLAGGETQYFGPGTRLLVL.

This sequence joins TRBV19 and TRBJ1-5, with D perhaps TRBD1 (5 bases). Germline CDR1 is LNHDA and CDR2 is SQIVND (reference sequence). The CDR3 is 15 residues long. V lost 3 bases to trimming and J lost 7 bases, with 16 bases between them. The DNA of the CDR3 is TGTGCCAGTAGTATTCTTTCACAGGCGGAGCAGCCCCAGCATTTT. It specifies CASSILSQAEQPQHF. Complete variable domain (other parts from reference TRBV19 and TRBJ1-5): DGGITQSPKYLFRKEGQNVTLSCEQNLNHDAMYWYRQDPGQGLRLIYYSQIVNDFQKGDIAEGYSVSREKKESFPLTVTSAQKNPTAFYLCASSILSQAEQPQHFGDGTRLSIL.

This clone was seen a handful of times. The V call is TRBV10-3, the J call TRBJ2-7; 8 nucleotides align to TRBD2. The ends lost 0 bases at V and 1 base at J; junction bases unmatched: 5. The germline V gene encodes CDR1 ENHRY and CDR2 SYGVKD. The CDR3 sequence is 16 residues long. CDR3 DNA sequence: TGTGCCATCAGTGAGTCCGGCAGCGGGAGATCCTACGAGCAGTACGTC. It specifies CAISESGSGRSYEQYV.

This chain connects TRBV28 to TRBJ2-7; 8 nucleotides line up with TRBD1. V shed 2 bases and J 2 bases; nucleotides not matched to a gene: 8. The germline V gene has CDR1 MDHEN and CDR2 SYDVKM. The CDR3 has 16 residues. The CDR3 DNA is TGTGCCAGCAGTTTAGGGGGCAGGGGGCTCCCCTACGAGCAGTACGTC. Translating gives CASSLGGRGLPYEQYV.

The J gene is TRBJ2-5, the V gene TRBV11-3; perhaps TRBD1 as D (5 bases). This CDR3 has 13 residues. The germline gives CDR1 SGHNT, CDR2 YENEEA. Between the trimmed V and J ends, which lost 7 bases and 2 bases, there was a span of 11 bases. For the CDR3, the DNA is TGTGCCAGCACTCCCGACAGACAAGAGACCCAGTACTTC. Residues: CASTPDRQETQYF.

The chain is built from TRBV4-1 and TRBJ1-2; possible D gene TRBD1, 6 bases. V gave up 2 bases and J gave up 6 bases, with 13 bases separating them. The germline CDR1 and CDR2 sequences are MGHRA and YSYEKL. The CDR3 loop spans 14 amino acids. CDR3 sequence (DNA): TGCGCCAGCAGCCAAATAGGGACACATCATGGCTACACCTTC. This sequence encodes CASSQIGTHHGYTF.

This sequence joins TRBV18 and TRBJ2-2; 7 bases align to TRBD1. Trimming removed 3 bases from V and 4 bases from J; junction bases left unmatched: 5. Germline assignment: CDR1 KGHSH and CDR2 LQKENI. The length of the CDR3 is 15 residues. CDR3 in amino acids: CASSPGTVPTGELFF. The CDR3 DNA reads as TGTGCCAGCTCACCGGGGACAGTACCCACCGGGGAGCTGTTTTTT. The whole variable domain, remainder taken from reference TRBV18 and TRBJ2-2, is NAGVMQNPRHLVRRRGQEARLRCSPMKGHSHVYWYRQLPEEGLKFMVYLQKENIIDESGMPKERFSAEFPKEGPSILRIQQVVRGDSAAYFCASSPGTVPTGELFFGEGSRLTVL.

The chain recombines TRBV6-1 with TRBJ1-5; D gene uncertain. With 4 bases removed from V and 8 bases from J, the gap between germline ends came to 15 bases. The CDR3 is made up of 14 amino acids. The V gene's germline CDR1 is MNHNS and CDR2 SASEGT. CDR3 region: CASSATRGVEPQHF. CDR3 DNA: TGTGCCAGCAGTGCCACCAGAGGAGTGGAGCCCCAGCATTTT.

The chain combines TRBV9 with TRBJ2-3; a possible D gene is TRBD1 (6 bases). There are 14 residues in the CDR3. Germline V gives CDR1 SGDLS, CDR2 YYNGEE. Trimming took off 2 bases at V and 1 base at J, with 8 bases between the two ends. CDR3 in amino acids: CASSVDSRTDTQYF. CDR3 DNA sequence: TGTGCCAGCAGCGTGGACAGTCGCACAGATACGCAGTATTTT.

A single count supports this clone. The chain joins TRBV6-1 to TRBJ2-6, with a tentative D call TRBD2 (5 bases). The CDR3 length is 17 residues. Germline V gene lookup returns CDR1 MNHNS and CDR2 SASEGT. V shed 3 bases and J shed 0 bases, with 12 bases lying between them. The CDR3 sequence: CASSERPAGSGANVLTF. In DNA form, the CDR3 reads TGTGCCAGCAGTGAGAGGCCCGCGGGCTCTGGGGCCAACGTCCTGACTTTC.

The rearrangement uses TRBV27 and TRBJ1-5; 10 nucleotides line up with TRBD1. V was pared by 5 bases and J by 0 bases, with 4 bases of the junction left unmatched. Germline CDR1 MNHEY, CDR2 SMNVEV (reference sequence). The CDR3 has 16 residues. CDR3 protein: CASSPRTGGSNQPQHF. DNA of the CDR3: TGTGCCAGCAGTCCCAGGACAGGGGGTAGCAATCAGCCCCAGCATTTT.

The rearrangement joins TRBV9 to TRBJ1-1; unclear D gene. The CDR3 totals 15 residues. The ends were cut back, 2 bases at V and 3 bases at J, with 14 bases in the middle. CDR1 is SGDLS and CDR2 is YYNGEE in the germline V gene. CDR3 sequence: CASSVTTGSDTEAFF. CDR3 DNA sequence: TGTGCCAGCAGCGTCACTACGGGGAGCGACACTGAAGCTTTCTTT.

The chain joins TRBV11-2 to TRBJ1-3; D perhaps matches TRBD1 (6 bases). The CDR3 has 16 residues. Trimming pared 7 bases from V and 0 bases from J, leaving 16 bases between. Germline-derived CDR1 and CDR2 are SGHAT and FQNNGV. In nucleotides, the CDR3 is TGTGCCAGCACCCCAACAGGGCCTACCTCTGGAAACACCATATATTTT. This gives the protein CASTPTGPTSGNTIYF.

The chain employs TRBV30 and TRBJ2-1, with 7 bases matching TRBD2. Looked up from germline, CDR1 is GTSNPN and CDR2 is SVGIG (reference sequence). There are 16 residues in the CDR3. With 0 bases clipped from V and 0 bases from J, the junction kept 5 bases outside the gene matches. This CDR3 reads CAWSVSGGGSYNEQFF. CDR3 nucleotide sequence: TGTGCCTGGAGTGTTTCGGGAGGCGGCTCCTACAATGAGCAGTTCTTC.

This chain uses TRBV9 with TRBJ1-1; weak D call: TRBD1 (5 bases). CDR1 is SGDLS and CDR2 is YYNGEE in the germline V gene. The length of the CDR3 is 15 residues. V dropped 0 bases and J dropped 5 bases, with 14 bases sitting between them. This CDR3 is CASSVDGGQGTEAFF. The CDR3, as DNA: TGTGCCAGCAGCGTAGATGGCGGCCAGGGAACTGAAGCTTTCTTT.

This rearrangement joins TRBV7-2 to TRBJ2-3; 9 bases align to TRBD1. J gave up 5 bases and V 1 base, and 4 bases lay outside the gene matches. This CDR3 region has 15 residues. The germline V gene has CDR1 SGHTA and CDR2 FQGNSA. CDR3 amino acids: CASSLEGTGKDTQYF. CDR3 bases: TGTGCCAGCAGCTTAGAGGGGACAGGGAAAGATACGCAGTATTTT.

This clone was counted a few times. This chain uses TRBV4-1 with TRBJ2-5, with a possible D match to TRBD2 (5 bases). The CDR3 is made up of 15 amino acids. Germline V CDR1 and CDR2: MGHRA, YSYEKL. Trimming took off 2 bases at V and 1 base at J, with 11 bases between the two ends. As DNA, the CDR3 is TGCGCCAGCAGCCAATTTAGCACTAGCCAAGAGACCCAGTACTTC. This gives the protein CASSQFSTSQETQYF.

This clone was recorded once. This chain joins TRBV6-5 and TRBJ1-1; unclear D gene. This CDR3 spans 12 amino acids. From germline, CDR1 is MNHEY and CDR2 SVGAGI. V gave up 11 bases and J gave up 1 base, with 11 bases separating them. Here the CDR3 reads CASGRGNTEAFF. CDR3 coding DNA: TGTGCCTCTGGGAGAGGGAACACTGAAGCTTTCTTT.